This T cell receptor beta chain was captured in a study of cytomegalovirus exposure and HLA in healthy donors. Study-level findings and limits: Likely technical artifact: a cluster of highly shared sequence variants. Fewer than 200 TCR beta chains were listed as cytomegalovirus-associated. In an earlier analysis, about 87% or about 30%: the productive usage of most TCR beta V segments. Relative to the approximately 670-donor mean, N-insertions were reportedly fewer in an Asian-associated ancestry cluster in a later analysis.

It was with 60 Vbeta and 13 Jbeta primers that the PCR ran. Assay used: immunoSEQ multiplex PCR; TCRdb lists only in-frame clones, some missing. Altogether about 200,000 clones are present, approximately 83% being singletons, with the ten largest covering about 0.094%. About this clone: Its antigen is currently unknown. The germline gene is not matched at one end of the junction; a read error may be the cause.

This CDR3 has 17 amino acids. From germline, CDR1 is SGDLS and CDR2 YYNGEE. The specimen was PBMCs. The sequence was collected from a boy aged 2 to 9 in good health and CMV-seronegative. The chain recombines TRBV9 with TRBJ1-2, with 7 bases lining up with TRBD1. CDR3 sequence (DNA): TGTGCCAGCAGCAGAGGCTGGGACAGCCTCCCCGTTACCGTTACCTCGTTC. Protein: CASSRGWDSLPVTVTSF.